This is a list of T cell receptor beta chains from one sample in a study of T cell changes during pregnancy in multiple sclerosis. Method: immunoSEQ multiplex PCR; TCRdb's copy keeps in-frame clones and lacks some. The data show approximately 50,000 clones, 92% seen once. This sample comprised CD4+ T cells from peripheral blood mononuclear cells, obtained after pregnancy. The source of these receptors is a female donor with multiple sclerosis, enrolled in a pregnancy study. Each CDR3 is given with its conserved first and last residue. Each record gives: D gene, clone size, V gene, J gene, CDR3 protein, CDR3 DNA. D genes are given only for firm matches. A row's size may be missing; if present it is once, few, many or a size class.

D: TRBD2
size: NA
V: TRBV6-4
J: TRBJ2-1
CDR3: CASSPGLAGGYEQFF
DNA: TGTGCCAGCAGTCCAGGACTAGCGGGAGGCTATGAGCAGTTCTTC

D: NA
size: NA
V: TRBV4-2
J: TRBJ1-2
CDR3: CASSQDRRGENYGYTF
DNA: TGTGCCAGCAGCCAAGATCGCCGGGGGGAGAACTATGGCTACACCTTC

D: NA
size: NA
V: TRBV6-1
J: TRBJ2-5
CDR3: CASSEFFSVQETQYF
DNA: TGTGCCAGCAGCGAATTTTTCTCAGTCCAAGAGACCCAGTACTTC

D: TRBD2
size: few
V: TRBV29-1
J: TRBJ2-1
CDR3: CSVSGLVLNEQFF
DNA: TGCAGCGTTTCGGGACTAGTCCTCAATGAGCAGTTCTTC

D: NA
size: NA
V: TRBV15
J: TRBJ2-3
CDR3: CATRRGVAGSNTQYF
DNA: TGTGCCACCAGAAGAGGTGTGGCCGGGTCAAATACGCAGTATTTT

D: TRBD1
size: NA
V: TRBV27
J: TRBJ1-2
CDR3: CASSLGQGWNYGYTF
DNA: TGTGCCAGCAGTCTCGGACAGGGGTGGAACTATGGCTACACCTTC

D: TRBD2
size: NA
V: TRBV4-2
J: TRBJ2-3
CDR3: CASSQEAGGTDTQYF
DNA: TGTGCCAGCAGCCAAGAAGCGGGGGGCACAGATACGCAGTATTTT

D: TRBD2
size: NA
V: TRBV15
J: TRBJ2-2
CDR3: CATSRSGGLGSGELFF
DNA: TGTGCCACCAGCAGGAGCGGGGGGTTGGGGTCCGGGGAGCTGTTTTTT

D: NA
size: NA
V: TRBV4-1
J: TRBJ2-7
CDR3: CASSQGIAVSYEQYF
DNA: TGCGCCAGCAGCCAAGGCATCGCGGTCTCCTACGAGCAGTACTTC

D: NA
size: once
V: TRBV12-5
J: TRBJ2-7
CDR3: CASGLDSSYEQYF
DNA: TGTGCTAGTGGTCTGGACAGCTCCTACGAGCAGTACTTC

D: TRBD1
size: NA
V: TRBV12-5
J: TRBJ2-3
CDR3: CASGTQTGGLGTDTQYF
DNA: TGTGCTAGTGGTACCCAGACAGGGGGCTTGGGCACAGATACGCAGTATTTT

D: NA
size: NA
V: TRBV15
J: TRBJ1-1
CDR3: CATSREGVREAFF
DNA: TGTGCCACCAGCAGAGAAGGAGTGAGGGAAGCTTTCTTT

D: NA
size: NA
V: TRBV19
J: TRBJ1-1
CDR3: CASRLRGTARLSLEAFF
DNA: TGTGCCAGTAGACTAAGGGGAACCGCAAGACTGAGTTTGGAAGCTTTCTTT

D: NA
size: NA
V: TRBV28
J: TRBJ2-7
CDR3: CASSSLNRVEQYF
DNA: TGTGCCAGCAGTTCCCTTAACCGGGTCGAGCAGTACTTC

D: TRBD1
size: NA
V: TRBV5-4
J: TRBJ2-7
CDR3: CASSSGQGRYEQYF
DNA: TGTGCCAGCAGCTCCGGACAGGGGAGGTACGAGCAGTACTTC

D: NA
size: NA
V: TRBV11-3
J: TRBJ2-5
CDR3: CASSAGPKETQYF
DNA: TGTGCCAGCAGCGCGGGACCCAAAGAGACCCAGTACTTC

D: TRBD2
size: once
V: TRBV6-1
J: TRBJ2-7
CDR3: CASAEPGLVDRQYF
DNA: TGTGCCAGCGCAGAACCGGGACTAGTCGACCGGCAGTACTTC

D: NA
size: NA
V: TRBV6-1
J: TRBJ1-2
CDR3: CASSEIGRGYGYTF
DNA: TGTGCCAGCAGTGAAATCGGCAGGGGCTATGGCTACACCTTC

D: NA
size: NA
V: TRBV5-4
J: TRBJ1-1
CDR3: CASSLDFANTEAFF
DNA: TGTGCCAGCAGCTTGGACTTTGCGAACACTGAAGCTTTCTTT

D: NA
size: NA
V: TRBV28
J: TRBJ2-3
CDR3: CASSLAPPLQGTDTQYF
DNA: TGTGCCAGCAGTTTAGCCCCTCCTTTACAGGGTACAGATACGCAGTATTTT

D: NA
size: NA
V: TRBV25-1
J: TRBJ2-1
CDR3: CASSGEAQHNEQFF
DNA: TGTGCCAGCAGTGGGGAGGCACAGCACAATGAGCAGTTCTTC

D: TRBD2
size: NA
V: TRBV7-3
J: TRBJ2-5
CDR3: CASSLNPRGDQYF
DNA: TGTGCCAGCAGCTTAAACCCTCGGGGGGACCAGTACTTC

D: TRBD2
size: NA
V: TRBV4-1
J: TRBJ2-1
CDR3: CASSQLGLAGGRYNEQFF
DNA: TGCGCCAGCAGCCAGCTAGGACTAGCGGGAGGACGATACAATGAGCAGTTCTTC

D: NA
size: NA
V: TRBV21-1
J: TRBJ1-4
CDR3: CASSKDGTAIPTNEKLFF
DNA: TGTGCCAGCAGCAAAGACGGGACAGCTATCCCTACTAATGAAAAACTGTTTTTT

D: TRBD2
size: NA
V: TRBV4-1
J: TRBJ2-1
CDR3: CASSQESGSLDEQFF
DNA: TGCGCCAGCAGCCAAGAGAGCGGGAGTCTTGATGAGCAGTTCTTC

D: NA
size: NA
V: TRBV14
J: TRBJ1-2
CDR3: CASSQVSGNIPAGYTF
DNA: TGTGCCAGCAGCCAAGTTTCCGGGAACATACCCGCTGGCTACACCTTC

D: NA
size: NA
V: TRBV4-1
J: TRBJ2-4
CDR3: CASSQGPAVLAKNIQYF
DNA: TGCGCCAGCAGCCAAGGGCCCGCTGTTCTAGCCAAAAACATTCAGTACTTC

D: NA
size: NA
V: TRBV11-3
J: TRBJ2-3
CDR3: CASSLDSSSTDTQYF
DNA: TGTGCCAGCAGCTTAGACAGTTCTAGCACAGATACGCAGTATTTT

D: NA
size: few
V: TRBV9
J: TRBJ1-2
CDR3: CASSVDDGSNYGYTF
DNA: TGTGCCAGCAGCGTAGATGACGGGTCTAACTATGGCTACACCTTC

D: TRBD1
size: NA
V: TRBV6-5
J: TRBJ2-7
CDR3: CASSRRFGQGNEQYF
DNA: TGTGCCAGCAGTCGACGCTTTGGACAGGGGAACGAGCAGTACTTC

D: NA
size: NA
V: TRBV5-1
J: TRBJ2-1
CDR3: CASRGGRRQLNNEQFF
DNA: TGCGCCAGCAGAGGGGGTAGGCGGCAGCTCAACAATGAGCAGTTCTTC

D: NA
size: once
V: TRBV11-2
J: TRBJ2-3
CDR3: CASSLTGWTYLSDTQYF
DNA: TGTGCCAGCAGCTTAACGGGATGGACGTACTTATCGGATACGCAGTATTTT

D: TRBD1
size: NA
V: TRBV6-5
J: TRBJ1-2
CDR3: CASSETGNGYTF
DNA: TGTGCCAGCAGTGAGACAGGGAATGGCTACACCTTC

D: TRBD1
size: NA
V: TRBV7-3
J: TRBJ1-2
CDR3: CASSLIVGTGGDGCYGYTF
DNA: TGTGCCAGCAGCTTAATAGTCGGGACAGGGGGTGACGGATGCTATGGCTACACCTTC

D: TRBD2
size: NA
V: TRBV7-6
J: TRBJ2-7
CDR3: CASSLYAGGPSEQYF
DNA: TGTGCCAGCAGCTTATACGCGGGAGGGCCCTCCGAGCAGTACTTC

D: TRBD2
size: NA
V: TRBV2
J: TRBJ2-3
CDR3: CASKYGGSSRDTQYF
DNA: TGTGCCAGCAAATACGGCGGGAGTTCTCGAGATACGCAGTATTTT

D: NA
size: NA
V: TRBV2
J: TRBJ2-5
CDR3: CASSLQETQYF
DNA: TGTGCCAGCAGCCTACAAGAGACCCAGTACTTC

D: TRBD1
size: NA
V: TRBV5-1
J: TRBJ1-1
CDR3: CASSPASGTGWNTEAFF
DNA: TGCGCCAGCAGCCCTGCTAGCGGGACAGGTTGGAACACTGAAGCTTTCTTT

D: TRBD2
size: NA
V: TRBV19
J: TRBJ2-3
CDR3: CASRAGGSRADTQYF
DNA: TGTGCCAGTAGGGCGGGCGGGAGTCGGGCAGATACGCAGTATTTT

D: NA
size: NA
V: TRBV29-1
J: TRBJ1-1
CDR3: CSVVGSGLAEAFF
DNA: TGCAGCGTGGTGGGGTCAGGGTTAGCTGAAGCTTTCTTT

D: TRBD2
size: NA
V: TRBV5-6
J: TRBJ2-1
CDR3: CASSSIAGGRPYEQFF
DNA: TGTGCCAGCAGCTCCATAGCGGGAGGACGACCTTATGAGCAGTTCTTC

D: NA
size: NA
V: TRBV19
J: TRBJ2-7
CDR3: CASSALAGWWGEQYF
DNA: TGTGCCAGTAGTGCTTTGGCAGGGTGGTGGGGCGAGCAGTACTTC

D: TRBD1
size: NA
V: TRBV9
J: TRBJ2-1
CDR3: CASSVPTQGLGNEQFF
DNA: TGTGCCAGCAGCGTACCCACACAGGGGCTAGGCAATGAGCAGTTCTTC

D: NA
size: NA
V: TRBV29-1
J: TRBJ2-7
CDR3: CSVLQLRATSYEQYF
DNA: TGCAGCGTTTTACAGCTGAGGGCTACTAGCTACGAGCAGTACTTC

D: TRBD2
size: NA
V: TRBV5-4
J: TRBJ2-2
CDR3: CASSWITSGSGELFF
DNA: TGTGCCAGCAGCTGGATTACTAGCGGGAGCGGGGAGCTGTTTTTT

D: TRBD1
size: NA
V: TRBV28
J: TRBJ2-7
CDR3: CASSFVPGTGSYEQYF
DNA: TGTGCCAGCAGTTTTGTCCCCGGGACAGGGTCCTACGAGCAGTACTTC

D: TRBD1
size: NA
V: TRBV27
J: TRBJ2-2
CDR3: CASSPRRTGPHGELFF
DNA: TGTGCCAGCAGTCCCAGGAGGACAGGTCCGCACGGGGAGCTGTTTTTT

D: NA
size: NA
V: TRBV27
J: TRBJ2-1
CDR3: CASSLSTFRGLSTNEQFF
DNA: TGTGCCAGCAGTTTATCGACATTCAGGGGCCTCTCTACAAATGAGCAGTTCTTC

D: TRBD1
size: NA
V: TRBV28
J: TRBJ2-7
CDR3: CASRPGQALYEQYF
DNA: TGTGCCAGCAGACCGGGACAGGCGCTCTACGAGCAGTACTTC

D: TRBD1
size: NA
V: TRBV7-3
J: TRBJ2-2
CDR3: CASSPRPGTGTGELFF
DNA: TGTGCCAGCAGCCCTCGTCCCGGGACAGGGACCGGGGAGCTGTTTTTT

D: TRBD1
size: NA
V: TRBV19
J: TRBJ2-7
CDR3: CASSAPGTANYEQYF
DNA: TGTGCCAGTAGTGCCCCCGGGACAGCAAACTACGAGCAGTACTTC